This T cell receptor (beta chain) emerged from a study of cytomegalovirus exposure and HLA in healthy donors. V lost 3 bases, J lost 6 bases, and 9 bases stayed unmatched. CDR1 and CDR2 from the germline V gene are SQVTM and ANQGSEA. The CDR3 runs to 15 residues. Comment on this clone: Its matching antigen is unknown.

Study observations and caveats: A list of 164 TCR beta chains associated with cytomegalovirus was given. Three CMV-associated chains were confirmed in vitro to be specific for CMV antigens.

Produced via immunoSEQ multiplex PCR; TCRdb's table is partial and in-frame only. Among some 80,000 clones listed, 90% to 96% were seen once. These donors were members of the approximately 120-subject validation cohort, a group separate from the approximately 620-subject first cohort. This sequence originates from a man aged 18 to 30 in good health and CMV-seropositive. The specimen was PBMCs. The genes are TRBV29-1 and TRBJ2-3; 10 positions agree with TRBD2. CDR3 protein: CSVEGLAGVGDTQYF. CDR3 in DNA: TGCAGCGTTGAGGGGCTAGCGGGAGTTGGGGATACGCAGTATTTT.